The source of this T cell receptor beta chain is a study of spatial heterogeneity in lung cancer. Study-wide findings and caveats: Expanded alpha and beta TCR counts within tumors tracked tumor mutation counts.

This clonotype was picked up many times. Antigen unknown. Time point in this sample: sample taken at primary tumor resection. Unmatched junction bases numbered 8, after V lost 6 bases and J lost 0 bases. This CDR3 is built from 17 residues. Per germline, CDR1 MNHEY and CDR2 SVGAGI. From the 5' RACE reads, TCRdb called clonotypes with MiXCR, one entry per CDR3 protein. Of some 96,000 distinct CDR3 sequences in the sample, 4% to 4.5% are singletons; the top ten hold around 21%. The sequences come from lung tumor tissue, collected at surgery. The V gene is TRBV6-5, the J gene TRBJ2-2; 9 nucleotides agree with TRBD1. The sequence came from a male donor with early-stage non-small cell lung cancer. The CDR3 DNA sequence: TGTGCCAGCAGATACGGGACAGGGAAAACGAACACCGGGGAGCTGTTTTTT. It codes for CASRYGTGKTNTGELFF.